The rows below give T cell receptor beta chains drawn from one sample of a study of CD8 T cells in ankylosing spondylitis. TCRdb re-called the 5' RACE reads through MiXCR, storing one row per CDR3 protein. This sample has 200,000 to 250,000 distinct CDR3 sequences; 10% occur once, and the top ten carry over 20%. The sample consisted of blood, either unsorted or a sorted T cell fraction (not recorded which). These receptors originate from a male donor with ankylosing spondylitis or in good health (not recorded which). Both conserved end residues are part of each CDR3. Each record gives: CDR3 length, D gene, J gene, V gene, clone size, CDR3 protein, CDR3 DNA. A D gene is named only where the DNA matches it firmly. Size is omitted from some rows. Given values are once, few, many or a class for expanded clones.

len: 13
d_gene: TRBD1
j_gene: TRBJ1-5
v_gene: TRBV20-1
abundance: many
CDR3aa: CSAHGQVNQPQHF
CDR3nt: TGCAGTGCTCACGGACAGGTCAATCAGCCCCAGCATTTT

len: 18
d_gene: .
j_gene: TRBJ2-5
v_gene: TRBV14
abundance: many
CDR3aa: CASSQSLSLGGAKETQYF
CDR3nt: TGTGCCAGCAGCCAAAGTTTGAGCCTAGGAGGGGCTAAGGAGACCCAGTACTTC

len: 16
d_gene: .
j_gene: TRBJ2-3
v_gene: TRBV5-1
abundance: few
CDR3aa: CASSLVEGEGTDTQYF
CDR3nt: TGCGCCAGCAGCTTGGTAGAAGGGGAGGGCACAGATACGCAGTATTTT

len: 14
d_gene: .
j_gene: TRBJ1-1
v_gene: TRBV6-1
abundance: many
CDR3aa: CASTRGVRNTEAFF
CDR3nt: TGTGCCAGCACCCGGGGTGTGAGGAACACTGAAGCTTTCTTT

len: 13
d_gene: TRBD2
j_gene: TRBJ2-7
v_gene: TRBV20-1
abundance: .
CDR3aa: CSATKAGAYEQYF
CDR3nt: TGCAGTGCTACTAAAGCGGGAGCCTACGAGCAGTACTTC

len: 14
d_gene: TRBD2
j_gene: TRBJ2-1
v_gene: TRBV10-3
abundance: many
CDR3aa: CATQLGGAGNEQFF
CDR3nt: TGTGCCACCCAACTCGGGGGGGCTGGGAATGAGCAGTTCTTC

len: 13
d_gene: .
j_gene: TRBJ1-1
v_gene: TRBV5-1
abundance: many
CDR3aa: CASRKEPNTEAFF
CDR3nt: TGCGCCAGCAGAAAGGAGCCGAACACTGAAGCTTTCTTT

len: 15
d_gene: TRBD2
j_gene: TRBJ2-4
v_gene: TRBV5-1
abundance: many
CDR3aa: CASSLVASGGHIQYF
CDR3nt: TGCGCCAGCAGCTTGGTGGCTAGCGGGGGACACATTCAGTACTTC

len: 13
d_gene: .
j_gene: TRBJ2-1
v_gene: TRBV5-6
abundance: many
CDR3aa: CASSLTDNHEQFF
CDR3nt: TGTGCCAGCAGCTTAACGGACAACCACGAGCAGTTCTTC

len: 15
d_gene: TRBD2
j_gene: TRBJ2-7
v_gene: TRBV6-1
abundance: many
CDR3aa: CASTGGTKNFYEQYF
CDR3nt: TGTGCCAGCACTGGCGGGACTAAGAACTTTTACGAGCAGTACTTC

len: 13
d_gene: .
j_gene: TRBJ2-5
v_gene: TRBV28
abundance: many
CDR3aa: CASMASRQETQYF
CDR3nt: TGTGCCAGCATGGCTAGCAGACAAGAGACCCAGTACTTC

len: 17
d_gene: .
j_gene: TRBJ1-1
v_gene: TRBV24-1
abundance: many
CDR3aa: CATSDLKRQLSNTEAFF
CDR3nt: TGTGCCACCAGTGATTTAAAACGACAGTTATCTAACACTGAAGCTTTCTTT

len: 14
d_gene: .
j_gene: TRBJ2-1
v_gene: TRBV7-2
abundance: many
CDR3aa: CASSSYREGNEQFF
CDR3nt: TGTGCCAGCAGCTCCTACAGGGAAGGAAATGAGCAGTTCTTC

len: 18
d_gene: TRBD2
j_gene: TRBJ2-5
v_gene: TRBV15
abundance: .
CDR3aa: CATSRGGLGALIQETQYF
CDR3nt: TGTGCCACCAGCCGGGGAGGGTTAGGGGCGCTAATACAAGAGACCCAGTACTTC

len: 13
d_gene: .
j_gene: TRBJ2-7
v_gene: TRBV20-1
abundance: many
CDR3aa: CSAPVRHGYEQYF
CDR3nt: TGCAGTGCTCCCGTAAGACATGGGTACGAGCAGTACTTC

len: 14
d_gene: .
j_gene: TRBJ1-1
v_gene: TRBV18
abundance: .
CDR3aa: CASFGGRLNTEAFF
CDR3nt: TGTGCCAGCTTCGGGGGGCGATTGAACACTGAAGCTTTCTTT

len: 14
d_gene: .
j_gene: TRBJ2-5
v_gene: TRBV20-1
abundance: .
CDR3aa: CSARGGGVGETQYF
CDR3nt: TGCAGTGCTAGAGGAGGCGGGGTTGGAGAGACCCAGTACTTC

len: 13
d_gene: .
j_gene: TRBJ1-2
v_gene: TRBV5-6
abundance: many
CDR3aa: CASSLVGNRGYTF
CDR3nt: TGTGCCAGCAGCTTGGTTGGTAATCGCGGCTACACCTTC

len: 16
d_gene: TRBD2
j_gene: TRBJ2-1
v_gene: TRBV20-1
abundance: many
CDR3aa: CSARDLASGGISEQFF
CDR3nt: TGCAGTGCTAGAGATTTAGCTAGCGGGGGTATAAGTGAGCAGTTCTTC

len: 12
d_gene: .
j_gene: TRBJ2-7
v_gene: TRBV5-1
abundance: many
CDR3aa: CASSLVGNEQYF
CDR3nt: TGCGCCAGCAGCTTGGTGGGGAACGAGCAGTACTTC

len: 15
d_gene: .
j_gene: TRBJ1-4
v_gene: TRBV27
abundance: many
CDR3aa: CASTAQWATNEKLFF
CDR3nt: TGTGCCAGCACCGCACAGTGGGCAACTAATGAAAAACTGTTTTTT

len: 14
d_gene: .
j_gene: TRBJ2-5
v_gene: TRBV20-1
abundance: many
CDR3aa: CSAPRARAQETQYF
CDR3nt: TGCAGTGCTCCTCGTGCGAGGGCCCAAGAGACCCAGTACTTC

len: 14
d_gene: .
j_gene: TRBJ2-5
v_gene: TRBV19
abundance: few
CDR3aa: CASSISPSQETQYF
CDR3nt: TGTGCCAGTAGTATCAGTCCCAGCCAAGAGACCCAGTACTTC

len: 16
d_gene: .
j_gene: TRBJ2-1
v_gene: TRBV5-6
abundance: many
CDR3aa: CASSLLSRAGYNEQFF
CDR3nt: TGTGCCAGCAGCTTACTCAGCAGGGCGGGCTACAATGAGCAGTTCTTC

len: 15
d_gene: .
j_gene: TRBJ2-3
v_gene: TRBV6-1
abundance: few
CDR3aa: CASSDRQRGTDTQYF
CDR3nt: TGTGCCAGCAGTGATCGGCAGCGGGGCACAGATACGCAGTATTTT

len: 16
d_gene: .
j_gene: TRBJ2-2
v_gene: TRBV7-8
abundance: many
CDR3aa: CASSLVQGANTGELFF
CDR3nt: TGTGCCAGCAGCTTAGTTCAGGGTGCGAACACCGGGGAGCTGTTTTTT

len: 16
d_gene: TRBD2
j_gene: TRBJ2-1
v_gene: TRBV13
abundance: many
CDR3aa: CASSLAPRGGYNEQFF
CDR3nt: TGTGCCAGCAGCTTAGCGCCGCGGGGGGGCTACAATGAGCAGTTCTTC

len: 16
d_gene: TRBD2
j_gene: TRBJ2-3
v_gene: TRBV7-2
abundance: .
CDR3aa: CASSSKRGGYTDTQYF
CDR3nt: TGTGCCAGCAGCTCGAAGCGGGGGGGATACACAGATACGCAGTATTTT

len: 17
d_gene: TRBD1
j_gene: TRBJ1-6
v_gene: TRBV2
abundance: .
CDR3aa: CASSEDMGQGRISPLHF
CDR3nt: TGTGCCAGCAGTGAAGATATGGGACAGGGGAGGATTTCACCCCTCCACTTT

len: 16
d_gene: TRBD2
j_gene: TRBJ2-2
v_gene: TRBV10-3
abundance: .
CDR3aa: CAICESTSGNTGELFF
CDR3nt: TGTGCCATCTGTGAGTCGACTAGCGGCAACACCGGCGAGCTGTTTTTT

len: 15
d_gene: TRBD2
j_gene: TRBJ2-1
v_gene: TRBV12-3/TRBV12-4
abundance: many
CDR3aa: CASSFASGTYNEQFF
CDR3nt: TGTGCCAGCAGTTTCGCTAGCGGGACCTACAATGAGCAGTTCTTC

len: 14
d_gene: .
j_gene: TRBJ2-2
v_gene: TRBV7-3
abundance: many
CDR3aa: CASSLKQAAGELFF
CDR3nt: TGTGCCAGCAGCTTAAAACAGGCCGCCGGGGAGCTGTTTTTT

len: 14
d_gene: .
j_gene: TRBJ2-7
v_gene: TRBV27
abundance: .
CDR3aa: CASSKAGASYEQYF
CDR3nt: TGTGCCAGCAGCAAGGCAGGGGCGTCCTACGAGCAGTACTTC

len: 16
d_gene: TRBD1
j_gene: TRBJ2-3
v_gene: TRBV7-6
abundance: .
CDR3aa: CASSAQTGALSDTQYF
CDR3nt: TGTGCCAGCAGCGCCCAGACAGGGGCCCTGTCAGATACGCAGTATTTT

len: 14
d_gene: .
j_gene: TRBJ2-2
v_gene: TRBV7-3
abundance: many
CDR3aa: CASSLGRGTGELFF
CDR3nt: TGTGCCAGCAGCTTAGGCAGGGGTACCGGGGAGCTGTTTTTT

len: 17
d_gene: TRBD2
j_gene: TRBJ2-2
v_gene: TRBV6-1
abundance: many
CDR3aa: CASSTPSAGGYTGELFF
CDR3nt: TGTGCCAGCAGTACCCCTTCGGCGGGGGGTTATACCGGGGAGCTGTTTTTT

len: 16
d_gene: TRBD1
j_gene: TRBJ2-2
v_gene: TRBV18
abundance: .
CDR3aa: CASSLLGQGGTGELFF
CDR3nt: TGTGCCAGCTCACTTCTGGGACAGGGCGGCACCGGGGAGCTGTTTTTT

len: 16
d_gene: TRBD1
j_gene: TRBJ1-2
v_gene: TRBV20-1
abundance: many
CDR3aa: CSASRGQGAGNYGYTF
CDR3nt: TGCAGTGCTAGCCGGGGACAGGGGGCCGGTAACTATGGCTACACCTTC

len: 13
d_gene: .
j_gene: TRBJ2-1
v_gene: TRBV24-1
abundance: .
CDR3aa: CATSGDSFDEQFF
CDR3nt: TGTGCCACCAGTGGGGATTCGTTCGATGAGCAGTTCTTC

len: 15
d_gene: .
j_gene: TRBJ2-2
v_gene: TRBV29-1
abundance: many
CDR3aa: CSVGSGLVNTGELFF
CDR3nt: TGCAGCGTTGGGTCTGGGTTAGTAAACACCGGGGAGCTGTTTTTT

len: 13
d_gene: .
j_gene: TRBJ1-6
v_gene: TRBV5-5
abundance: many
CDR3aa: CASSKGVDSPLHF
CDR3nt: TGTGCCAGCAGTAAGGGGGTGGACTCACCCCTCCACTTT

len: 16
d_gene: TRBD2
j_gene: TRBJ2-3
v_gene: TRBV5-1
abundance: .
CDR3aa: CASSLVLAGSTDTQYF
CDR3nt: TGCGCCAGCAGCTTGGTACTAGCGGGTAGCACAGATACGCAGTATTTT

len: 16
d_gene: TRBD2
j_gene: TRBJ2-1
v_gene: TRBV29-1
abundance: many
CDR3aa: CSVESASGGSYNEQFF
CDR3nt: TGCAGCGTTGAATCGGCTAGCGGGGGGTCCTACAATGAGCAGTTCTTC

len: 14
d_gene: TRBD2
j_gene: TRBJ2-7
v_gene: TRBV20-1
abundance: .
CDR3aa: CSARVLTSAYEQYF
CDR3nt: TGCAGTGCTAGAGTCTTGACTAGCGCCTACGAGCAGTACTTC

len: 15
d_gene: .
j_gene: TRBJ1-6
v_gene: TRBV6-1
abundance: many
CDR3aa: CASSELAGDSSPLHF
CDR3nt: TGTGCCAGCAGTGAATTGGCAGGGGATAGTTCACCCCTCCACTTT

len: 15
d_gene: .
j_gene: TRBJ2-2
v_gene: TRBV5-1
abundance: many
CDR3aa: CASSLIPSNTGELFF
CDR3nt: TGCGCCAGCAGCTTGATCCCCTCGAACACCGGGGAGCTGTTTTTT

len: 16
d_gene: TRBD1
j_gene: TRBJ2-5
v_gene: TRBV4-2
abundance: many
CDR3aa: CASSQFTTGDKETQYF
CDR3nt: TGTGCCAGCAGCCAATTCACGACAGGGGACAAAGAGACCCAGTACTTC

len: 16
d_gene: TRBD1
j_gene: TRBJ1-4
v_gene: TRBV5-4
abundance: many
CDR3aa: CASSLGQGTEGEKLFF
CDR3nt: TGTGCCAGCAGCTTGGGACAGGGGACCGAGGGGGAAAAACTGTTTTTT

len: 14
d_gene: TRBD1
j_gene: TRBJ1-1
v_gene: TRBV6-1
abundance: many
CDR3aa: CASSLHRDRGLAFF
CDR3nt: TGTGCCAGCAGCCTTCACCGGGACAGGGGGCTAGCTTTCTTT

len: 14
d_gene: TRBD2
j_gene: TRBJ2-5
v_gene: TRBV6-5
abundance: .
CDR3aa: CASSYDERGETQYF
CDR3nt: TGTGCCAGCAGTTACGACGAGCGGGGGGAGACCCAGTACTTC

len: 14
d_gene: TRBD2
j_gene: TRBJ2-5
v_gene: TRBV20-1
abundance: few
CDR3aa: CSANRDYVTETQYF
CDR3nt: TGCAGTGCTAACCGGGACTATGTGACTGAGACCCAGTACTTC

len: 15
d_gene: .
j_gene: TRBJ2-3
v_gene: TRBV5-1
abundance: many
CDR3aa: CASSWNQGRTDTQYF
CDR3nt: TGCGCCAGCAGCTGGAACCAGGGAAGGACAGATACGCAGTATTTT

len: 13
d_gene: .
j_gene: TRBJ2-7
v_gene: TRBV15
abundance: many
CDR3aa: CATSRDSSYEQYF
CDR3nt: TGTGCCACCAGCAGGGACAGTTCCTACGAGCAGTACTTC

len: 15
d_gene: .
j_gene: TRBJ2-3
v_gene: TRBV7-2
abundance: few
CDR3aa: CASSSWTASTDTQYF
CDR3nt: TGTGCCAGCAGCTCTTGGACGGCAAGCACAGATACGCAGTATTTT

len: 15
d_gene: TRBD2
j_gene: TRBJ2-7
v_gene: TRBV27
abundance: many
CDR3aa: CASSPRAGETYEQYF
CDR3nt: TGTGCCAGCAGTCCACGAGCGGGGGAAACGTACGAGCAGTACTTC

len: 14
d_gene: TRBD1
j_gene: TRBJ1-1
v_gene: TRBV28
abundance: many
CDR3aa: CASRTQTGGTEAFF
CDR3nt: TGTGCCAGCAGAACACAGACAGGGGGCACTGAAGCTTTCTTT